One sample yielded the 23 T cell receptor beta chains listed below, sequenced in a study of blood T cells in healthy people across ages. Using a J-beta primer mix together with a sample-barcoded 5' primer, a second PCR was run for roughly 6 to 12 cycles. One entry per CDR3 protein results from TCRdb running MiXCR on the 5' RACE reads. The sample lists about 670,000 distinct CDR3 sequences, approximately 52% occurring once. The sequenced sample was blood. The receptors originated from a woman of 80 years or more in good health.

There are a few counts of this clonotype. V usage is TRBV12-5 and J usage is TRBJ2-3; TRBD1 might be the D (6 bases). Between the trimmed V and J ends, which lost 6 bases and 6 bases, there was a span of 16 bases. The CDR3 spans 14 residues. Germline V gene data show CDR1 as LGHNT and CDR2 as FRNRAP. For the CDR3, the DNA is TGTGCTAGTGGACGGACAGAGTTTCTTGATACGCAGTATTTT. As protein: CASGRTEFLDTQYF. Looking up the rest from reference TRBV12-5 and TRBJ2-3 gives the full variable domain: DARVTQTPRHKVTEMGQEVTMRCQPILGHNTVFWYRQTMMQGLELLAYFRNRAPLDDSGMPKDRFSAEMPDATLATLKIQPSEPRDSAVYFCASGRTEFLDTQYFGPGTRLTVL.

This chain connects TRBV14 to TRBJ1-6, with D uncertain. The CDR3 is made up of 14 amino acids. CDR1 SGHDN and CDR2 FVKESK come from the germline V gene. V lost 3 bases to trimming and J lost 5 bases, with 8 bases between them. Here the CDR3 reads CASSHGRDNSPLHF. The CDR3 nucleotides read TGTGCCAGCAGCCACGGGAGGGATAATTCACCCCTCCACTTT.

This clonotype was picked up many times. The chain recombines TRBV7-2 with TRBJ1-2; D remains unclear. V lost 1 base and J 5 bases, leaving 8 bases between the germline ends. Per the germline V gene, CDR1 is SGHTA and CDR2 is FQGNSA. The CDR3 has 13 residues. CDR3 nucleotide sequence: TGTGCCAGCAGCTTAGTACAGCCTTATGGCTACACCTTC. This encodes CASSLVQPYGYTF.

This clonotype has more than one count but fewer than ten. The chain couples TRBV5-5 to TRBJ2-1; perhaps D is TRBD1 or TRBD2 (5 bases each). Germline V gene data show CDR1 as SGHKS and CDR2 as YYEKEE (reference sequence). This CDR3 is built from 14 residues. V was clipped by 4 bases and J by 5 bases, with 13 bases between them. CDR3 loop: CASSPGTVDNEQFF. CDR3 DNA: TGTGCCAGCAGCCCCGGGACGGTAGACAATGAGCAGTTCTTC.

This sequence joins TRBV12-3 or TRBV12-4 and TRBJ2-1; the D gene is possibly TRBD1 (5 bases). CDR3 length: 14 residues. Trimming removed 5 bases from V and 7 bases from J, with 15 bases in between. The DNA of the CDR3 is TGTGCCAGCAGTCTCCTTCAAGGGGCGAATGAGCAGTTCTTC. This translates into CASSLLQGANEQFF.

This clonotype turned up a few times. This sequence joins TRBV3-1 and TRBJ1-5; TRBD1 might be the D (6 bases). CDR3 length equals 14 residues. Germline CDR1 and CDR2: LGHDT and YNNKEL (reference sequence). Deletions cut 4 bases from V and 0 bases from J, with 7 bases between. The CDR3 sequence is CASSPGHSNQPQHF. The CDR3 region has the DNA TGTGCCAGCAGCCCGGGACATAGCAATCAGCCCCAGCATTTT.

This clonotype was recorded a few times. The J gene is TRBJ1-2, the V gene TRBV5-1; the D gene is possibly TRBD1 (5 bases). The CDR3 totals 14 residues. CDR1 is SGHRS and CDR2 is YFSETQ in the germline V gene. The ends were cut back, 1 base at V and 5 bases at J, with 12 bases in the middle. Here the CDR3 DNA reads TGCGCCAGCAGCTTGTCCGGGGGAAGTTATGGCTACACCTTC. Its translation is CASSLSGGSYGYTF.

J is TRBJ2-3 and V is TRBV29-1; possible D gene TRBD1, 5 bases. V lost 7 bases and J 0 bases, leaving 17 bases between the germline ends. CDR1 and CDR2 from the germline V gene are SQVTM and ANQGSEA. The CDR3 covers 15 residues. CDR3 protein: CSGTIRTPSTDTQYF. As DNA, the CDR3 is TGCAGCGGAACGATCAGGACACCTAGCACAGATACGCAGTATTTT.

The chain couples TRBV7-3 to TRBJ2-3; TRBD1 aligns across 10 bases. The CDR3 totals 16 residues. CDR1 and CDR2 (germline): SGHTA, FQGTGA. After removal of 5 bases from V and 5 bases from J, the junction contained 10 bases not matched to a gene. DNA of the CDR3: TGTGCCAGCAGCCCGACAGGGGGCCTTTTTAGAGATACGCAGTATTTT. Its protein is CASSPTGGLFRDTQYF. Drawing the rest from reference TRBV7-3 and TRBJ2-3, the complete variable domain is GAGVSQTPSNKVTEKGKYVELRCDPISGHTALYWYRQSLGQGPEFLIYFQGTGAADDSGLPNDRFFAVRPEGSVSTLKIQRTERGDSAVYLCASSPTGGLFRDTQYFGPGTRLTVL.

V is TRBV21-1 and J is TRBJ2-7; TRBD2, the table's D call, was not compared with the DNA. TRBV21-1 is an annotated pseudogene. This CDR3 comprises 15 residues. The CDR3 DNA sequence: TGTGCCAGCAGCAAAGTAGCGGGGGGGGTGAATGAGCAGTACTTC. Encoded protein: CASSKVAGGVNEQYF.

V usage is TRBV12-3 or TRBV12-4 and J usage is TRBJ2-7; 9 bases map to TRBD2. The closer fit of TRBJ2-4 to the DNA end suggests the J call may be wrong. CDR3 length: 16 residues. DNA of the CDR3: TGTGCCAGCAGTTCCACCGGGGCGGGGGGGTCGGACATTCAGTACTTC. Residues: CASSSTGAGGSDIQYF.

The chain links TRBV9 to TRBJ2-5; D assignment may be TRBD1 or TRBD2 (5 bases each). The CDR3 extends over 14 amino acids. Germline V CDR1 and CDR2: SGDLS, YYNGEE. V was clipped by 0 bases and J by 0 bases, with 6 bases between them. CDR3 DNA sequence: TGTGCCAGCAGCGTAGGGGGGAACCAAGAGACCCAGTACTTC. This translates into CASSVGGNQETQYF.

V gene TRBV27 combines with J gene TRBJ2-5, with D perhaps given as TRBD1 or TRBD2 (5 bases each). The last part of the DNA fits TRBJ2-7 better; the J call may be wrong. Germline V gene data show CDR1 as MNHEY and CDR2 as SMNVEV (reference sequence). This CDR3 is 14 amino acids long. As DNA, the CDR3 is TGTGCCAGCAGTTTATGGGGAACGAGGGGCGAGCAGTACTTC. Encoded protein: CASSLWGTRGEQYF.

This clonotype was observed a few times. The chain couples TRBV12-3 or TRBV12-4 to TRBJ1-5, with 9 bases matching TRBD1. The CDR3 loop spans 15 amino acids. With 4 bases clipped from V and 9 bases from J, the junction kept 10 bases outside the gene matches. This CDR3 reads CASSYGDRVGRPQHF. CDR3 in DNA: TGTGCCAGCAGTTACGGGGACAGGGTCGGTCGGCCCCAGCATTTT.

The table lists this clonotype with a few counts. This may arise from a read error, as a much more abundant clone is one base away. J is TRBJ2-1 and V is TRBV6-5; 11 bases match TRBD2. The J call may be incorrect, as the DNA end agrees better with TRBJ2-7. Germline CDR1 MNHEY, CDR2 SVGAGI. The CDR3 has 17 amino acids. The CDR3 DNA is TGTGCCAGCAGTTTTAGACTAGCGGGGACTTCTTACAATGAGCAGTACTTC. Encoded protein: CASSFRLAGTSYNEQYF.

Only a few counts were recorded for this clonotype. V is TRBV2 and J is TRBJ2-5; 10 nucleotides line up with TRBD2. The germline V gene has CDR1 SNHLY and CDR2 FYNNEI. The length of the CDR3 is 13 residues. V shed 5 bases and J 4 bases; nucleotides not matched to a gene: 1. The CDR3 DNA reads TGTGCCAGCAGTTGGACTAGCGGAGAGACCCAGTACTTC. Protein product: CASSWTSGETQYF. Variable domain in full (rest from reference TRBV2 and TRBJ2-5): EPEVTQTPSHQVTQMGQEVILRCVPISNHLYFYWYRQILGQKVEFLVSFYNNEISEKSEIFDDQFSVERPDGSNFTLKIRSTKLEDSAMYFCASSWTSGETQYFGPGTRLLVL.

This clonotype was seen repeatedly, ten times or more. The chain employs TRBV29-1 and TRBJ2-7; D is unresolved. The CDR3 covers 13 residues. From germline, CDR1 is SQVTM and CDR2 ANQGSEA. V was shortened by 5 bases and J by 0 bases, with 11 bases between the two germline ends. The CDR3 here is CSVIKSSSYEQYF. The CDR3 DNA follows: TGCAGCGTTATAAAGTCGAGCTCCTACGAGCAGTACTTC.

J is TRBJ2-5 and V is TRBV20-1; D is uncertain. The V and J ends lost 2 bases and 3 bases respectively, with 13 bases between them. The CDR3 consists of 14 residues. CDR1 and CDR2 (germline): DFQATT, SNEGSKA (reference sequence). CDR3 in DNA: TGCAGTGCTAGAAGCGCACAGAGCAAAGAGACCCAGTACTTC. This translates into CSARSAQSKETQYF.

This CDR3 reads CSAIADRYTEAFF. In DNA, the CDR3 is TGCAGTGCCATCGCTGACAGATACACTGAAGCTTTCTTT. The chain recombines TRBV20-1 with TRBJ1-1; weak D call: TRBD1 (5 bases). Trimming removed 6 bases from V and 3 bases from J, with 14 bases in between. Germline lookup yields CDR1 DFQATT and CDR2 SNEGSKA (reference sequence). This CDR3 has 13 residues.

For the CDR3, the DNA is TGTGCCAGCAGTTTTGGTTCCGGGCCGCAGCCCCAGCATTTT. Translation: CASSFGSGPQPQHF. V and J are TRBV12-3 or TRBV12-4 and TRBJ1-5; D unresolved. The CDR3 is 14 amino acids. The ends were cut back, 3 bases at V and 7 bases at J, with 13 bases in the middle.

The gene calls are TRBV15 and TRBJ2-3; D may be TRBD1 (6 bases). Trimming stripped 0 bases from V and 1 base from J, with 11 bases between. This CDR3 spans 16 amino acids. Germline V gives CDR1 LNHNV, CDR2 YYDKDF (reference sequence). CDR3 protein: CATSRDPGVRTDTQYF. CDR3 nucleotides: TGTGCCACCAGCAGAGATCCAGGGGTGCGCACAGATACGCAGTATTTT.

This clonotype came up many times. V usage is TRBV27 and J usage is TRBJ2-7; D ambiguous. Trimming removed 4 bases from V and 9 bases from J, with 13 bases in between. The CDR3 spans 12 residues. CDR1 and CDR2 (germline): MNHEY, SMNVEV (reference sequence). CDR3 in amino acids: CASSSNHALQYF. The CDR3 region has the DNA TGTGCCAGCAGTTCCAACCACGCGCTGCAGTACTTC.

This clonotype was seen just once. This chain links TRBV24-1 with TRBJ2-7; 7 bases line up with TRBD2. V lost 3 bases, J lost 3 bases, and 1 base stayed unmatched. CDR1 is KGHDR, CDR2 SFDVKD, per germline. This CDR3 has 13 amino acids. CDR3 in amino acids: CATSDGGDYEQYF. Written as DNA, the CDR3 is TGTGCCACCAGTGATGGGGGGGACTACGAGCAGTACTTC.